This TCR beta chain was sequenced in a study of prognosis after radiotherapy for stage I lung cancer. Study-wide background: No patient was treated with concurrent therapy while undergoing stereotactic body radiotherapy. General study points: Patients with metastases reportedly showed TRBV and TRBJ gene usage that differed from patients without metastases. A fall in unique TCR clone counts followed stereotactic body radiation therapy, with medians of about 10,000 versus 6,900.

The CDR3 consists of 15 residues. CDR1 is WSHSY, CDR2 SAAADI, per germline. The germline V and J ends were trimmed by 0 bases and 5 bases, with 14 bases remaining between them. Researchers used two-round multiplex PCR to amplify TCR beta CDR3 starting from genomic DNA. Gene-specific primers for each TRBV and TRBJ gene drove first-round PCR. TCRdb analysed the multiplex PCR reads with MiXCR anew, one entry per CDR3 protein. The profile shows around 14,000 distinct CDR3 sequences, 35% to 40% of them singletons. This clonotype came up many times. Its antigen is still unknown. The chain couples TRBV10-2 to TRBJ2-7, with D perhaps matching TRBD2 (7 bases). This TCR was sampled from a donor older than 45 with non-small cell lung cancer. Material: PBMCs, obtained before or after stereotactic body radiation therapy (not recorded which). The CDR3 DNA sequence: TGCGCCAGCAGTGAGTCGGGGGGGGCGCGGAACGAGCAGTACTTC. Translating gives CASSESGGARNEQYF.